This is a list of T cell receptor beta chains from one sample in a study of shared clonotypes between healthy human individuals. Sequencing was performed with immunoSEQ multiplex PCR; in TCRdb, only in-frame clones are kept and a portion is missing. The sample lists under 600,000 clones; around 97% were seen once. Sequenced sample: naive CD4+ T cells sorted from blood. The receptors shown here come from a woman aged 25 to 39 in good health. Each CDR3 is given with its conserved first and last residue. D genes are given only for firm matches. The size of a clone is reported for some rows only, either as once, few or many, or as a class for expanded clones.

d_call,j_call,clone_size,v_call,cdr3_nt,cdr3_aa
TRBD1,TRBJ1-5,.,TRBV6-1,TGTGCCAGCAGTGAAGCGCTGGGACAGTCCAATCAGCCCCAGCATTTT,CASSEALGQSNQPQHF
.,TRBJ2-3,.,TRBV19,TGTGCCAGTTCAGGGACATTCACAGATACGCAGTATTTT,CASSGTFTDTQYF
TRBD1,TRBJ1-2,.,TRBV27,TGTGCCAGCAGTTCGCCGGGACAGGGGGCACGTGGCTACACCTTC,CASSSPGQGARGYTF
.,TRBJ1-1,.,TRBV6-4,TGTGCCAGCAGTGAGGGTAACACTGAAGCTTTCTTT,CASSEGNTEAFF
.,TRBJ2-2,once,TRBV27,TGTGCCAGCAGTCCCAGTGGAGACACCGGGGAGCTGTTTTTT,CASSPSGDTGELFF
TRBD2,TRBJ2-1,.,TRBV11-2,TGTGCCAGCAGCTCCTTAGCGGGTTACAATGAGCAGTTCTTC,CASSSLAGYNEQFF
.,TRBJ1-1,.,TRBV5-8,TGTGCCAGCAGCTTGTCGGTGGGCAGCGCTTTCTTT,CASSLSVGSAFF
TRBD1,TRBJ1-1,.,TRBV28,TGTGCCAGCAGTACAGGGGGCCGCGGCACTGAAGCTTTCTTT,CASSTGGRGTEAFF
.,TRBJ1-5,.,TRBV19,TGTGCCAGTAGTGTGGACAGAGTCAATCAGCCCCAGCATTTT,CASSVDRVNQPQHF
.,TRBJ1-4,.,TRBV5-4,TGTGCCAGCAGCTTGGGCCTCTCAACTAATGAAAAACTGTTTTTT,CASSLGLSTNEKLFF
.,TRBJ1-5,.,TRBV18,TGTGCCAGCTCACCAGGGGCAGTCAGTCCTCAGCCCCAGCATTTT,CASSPGAVSPQPQHF
.,TRBJ1-1,.,TRBV5-6,TGTGCCAGCAGCCATGGACAGCTCATGAACACTGAAGCTTTCTTT,CASSHGQLMNTEAFF
.,TRBJ2-3,once,TRBV5-5,TGTGCTAGCAGCTTGTTGTGGGGCGATACGCAGTATTTT,CASSLLWGDTQYF
TRBD2,TRBJ2-3,.,TRBV10-3,TGTGCCATCAGTGACGGTCGGGAGGGAGCAGATACGCAGTATTTT,CAISDGREGADTQYF
TRBD1,TRBJ2-1,.,TRBV5-8,TGTGCCAGCAGCCCGCGACGAAGGACAGGGTGGGGCGATGAGCAGTTCTTC,CASSPRRRTGWGDEQFF
.,TRBJ1-5,.,TRBV9,TGTGCCAGCAGCGCGAATCAGCCCCAGCATTTT,CASSANQPQHF
.,TRBJ2-1,once,TRBV14,TGTGCCAGCAGTCCAAAAACAGGTATTTTCAATGAGCAGTTCTTC,CASSPKTGIFNEQFF
.,TRBJ1-1,.,TRBV2,TGTGCCAGCAGTAGGGACATAAAAGAAGCTTTCTTT,CASSRDIKEAFF
.,TRBJ2-2,once,TRBV28,TGTGCCAGCAGTGTGCCTCGACAGGTCACCGGGGAGCTGTTTTTT,CASSVPRQVTGELFF
.,TRBJ2-3,once,TRBV5-1,TGCGCCAGCAGCTTGGGGCTAGTAGGCGCAGATACGCAGTATTTT,CASSLGLVGADTQYF
.,TRBJ1-2,.,TRBV7-2,TGTGCCAGCAGCTTAGTAGGCTATGGCTACACCTTC,CASSLVGYGYTF
.,TRBJ2-7,.,TRBV14,TGTGCCAGCAGCCCCCGGGACTGGGAGAACTACGAGCAGTACTTC,CASSPRDWENYEQYF
TRBD2,TRBJ2-5,.,TRBV4-1,TGCGCCAGCAGCGGAACGGGGGAGGGACAAGAGACCCAGTACTTC,CASSGTGEGQETQYF
TRBD2,TRBJ2-7,.,TRBV5-6,TGTGCCAGCAGCTTGGGATGGGAGCGGGGCCCGTGGAACGAGCAGTACTTC,CASSLGWERGPWNEQYF
.,TRBJ2-1,.,TRBV6-1,TGTGCCAGCAGTGAATCCTTTGGGCAGCTCCGGGATGAGCAGTTCTTC,CASSESFGQLRDEQFF
.,TRBJ2-5,.,TRBV4-1,TGCGCCAGCAGCCGAGAGGACAGTATCGAGACCCAGTACTTC,CASSREDSIETQYF
TRBD1,TRBJ2-7,.,TRBV6-1,TGTGCCAGCAGTGATACAGGGGGCGGGCCAGGTTACGAGCAGTACTTC,CASSDTGGGPGYEQYF
.,TRBJ2-7,.,TRBV2,TGTGCCAGCAGAAGGGACGGTCGAGACGAGCAGTACTTC,CASRRDGRDEQYF
.,TRBJ1-2,once,TRBV6-6,TGTGCCAGCAGTCGCCTTTCCGGGACGGCTTTTCGCTACACCTTC,CASSRLSGTAFRYTF
.,TRBJ1-2,.,TRBV5-8,TGTGCCAGCAGCTTGCCGGGGACCTACACCTTC,CASSLPGTYTF
TRBD2,TRBJ2-3,.,TRBV5-4,TGTGCCAGCAGCTTTACTAGCGGGACCACAGATACGCAGTATTTT,CASSFTSGTTDTQYF
.,TRBJ2-5,once,TRBV7-2,TGTGCCAGCAGCTTCCCCCCCGTGACTTATGGGGAGACCCAGTACTTC,CASSFPPVTYGETQYF
TRBD2,TRBJ2-3,.,TRBV6-1,TGTGCCAGCAGTGGGGCTAGCGGGAGTTGGACAGATACGCAGTATTTT,CASSGASGSWTDTQYF
TRBD2,TRBJ2-7,once,TRBV5-1,TGCGCCAGCAGCTTCGTCGGTCTAGCGGGAGGTTTGTACGAGCAGTACTTC,CASSFVGLAGGLYEQYF
.,TRBJ2-2,.,TRBV7-9,TGTGCCAGCAGCGCCCAGGTATTGGGAGCCGGGGAGCTGTTTTTT,CASSAQVLGAGELFF
.,TRBJ1-4,.,TRBV9,TGTGCCAGCAGCATGAGCGACGAAAAACTGTTTTTT,CASSMSDEKLFF
TRBD1,TRBJ1-4,.,TRBV25-1,TGTGCCAGCAAGGGGGCGCCTTATGAAAAACTGTTTTTT,CASKGAPYEKLFF
TRBD2,TRBJ2-7,.,TRBV2,TGTGCCAGCACCCAACTAGCGGGGACCTACGAGCAGTACTTC,CASTQLAGTYEQYF
.,TRBJ2-1,once,TRBV11-2,TGTGCCAGCAGCTTCGCCGGGAATGAGCAGTTCTTC,CASSFAGNEQFF
TRBD2,TRBJ2-5,.,TRBV18,TGTGCCAGCTCACCGGGACTATCCCCGGAGACCCAGTACTTC,CASSPGLSPETQYF